A single sample is the source of the 26 T cell receptor beta chains below, sequenced in a study of Tregs in tolerant kidney transplant recipients. TCRdb keeps only in-frame clones here, not all; method: immunoSEQ multiplex PCR. The sample totals 31,000 or so clones. The starting material was CD8+ T cells from blood, obtained before the transplant. These receptor sequences come from a human donor who received a combined kidney and bone marrow transplant.

In the case of this clone: The read gets to within 3 residues of the CDR3 end, and the germline J gene fills in the rest. V usage is TRBV19 and J usage is TRBJ2-1, with 8 bases matching TRBD1. CDR1 is LNHDA, CDR2 SQIVND, per germline (reference sequence). The CDR3 sequence is 12 residues long. The junction had 3 bases not matched to a gene; V was cut back by 9 bases and J by 5 bases. The part of the CDR3 DNA that was read is TGTGCCAGCCGGGGACAGGACAATGAG. Protein product: CASRGQDNE. In full, the CDR3 is CASRGQDNEQFF.

As for this clone: The read terminates 3 residues before the CDR3 end, so the remaining end is supplied by the germline J gene. The chain links TRBV7-8 to TRBJ2-1; TRBD1 agrees at 11 bases. The CDR3 has 16 amino acids. The ends lost 6 bases at V and 6 bases at J; junction bases unmatched: 10. The germline CDR1 and CDR2 sequences are SGHVS and FQNEAQ. CDR3 protein: CASSGTGTGGFNEQFF. The sequenced part of the CDR3 DNA is TGTGCCAGCAGTGGGACCGGGACAGGGGGTTTCAATGAG.

A remark on this clone: The CDR3 is cut off 3 residues early in the read; its end comes from the germline J gene. The gene calls are TRBV7-9 and TRBJ1-1; D gene ambiguous. CDR3 size: 14 residues. Germline CDR1 SEHNR, CDR2 FQNEAQ (reference sequence). The V end was cut by 5 bases, the J end by 0 bases, with 10 bases between. The part of the CDR3 DNA that was read is TGTGCCAGCAGCCATCCTGGCATGAACACTGAA. Its protein is CASSHPGMNTE. The whole CDR3 protein reads CASSHPGMNTEAFF.

Of note for this clone: Coverage ceases 3 residues before the CDR3 finishes, and the germline J gene fills in the end. This chain joins TRBV13 and TRBJ2-2; tentative D call: TRBD1 (6 bases). V was trimmed by 1 base and J by 6 bases, leaving 12 bases between them. The germline V gene has CDR1 PRHDT and CDR2 FYEKMQ (reference sequence). The CDR3 runs to 15 residues. This CDR3 is CASSLDRAVSGELFF. The sequenced part of the CDR3 DNA is TGTGCCAGCAGCTTAGACAGGGCGGTTTCCGGGGAG.

About this clone: The sequenced fragment ends 3 residues before the CDR3 boundary, so the rest is inferred from the germline J gene. The chain carries TRBV29-1 and TRBJ2-1, with D tentatively TRBD1 (5 bases). Germline-derived CDR1 and CDR2 are SQVTM and ANQGSEA. The CDR3 loop spans 11 amino acids. The CDR3 region is CHAGQGYEQFF. CDR3 DNA (partial): TGCCACGCTGGGCAGGGCTATGAG.

Turning to this clone: The CDR3 end is not reached by the read, which stops 3 residues before it; the germline J gene fills it in. The V call is TRBV5-5, the J call TRBJ1-4, with D possibly TRBD1 on 6 matching bases. V lost 3 bases, J lost 5 bases, and 11 bases lay in between. The length of the CDR3 is 14 residues. Germline CDR1 is SGHKS and CDR2 is YYEKEE (reference sequence). CDR3 DNA, as far as it was read: TGTGCCAGCAGCTCACCGGACAGAAATGAAAAA. It yields the protein CASSSPDRNEK. The full CDR3 reads CASSSPDRNEKLFF.

A note on this clone: Read data end 3 residues before the CDR3 end; the end is taken from the germline J gene. This chain uses TRBV20-1 with TRBJ2-3; the match to TRBD2 covers 10 bases. CDR3 size: 17 residues. Germline CDR1 reads DFQATT; CDR2 reads SNEGSKA (reference sequence). J lost 2 bases, V lost 5 bases, and 13 bases had no gene match. The CDR3 sequence is CSALGTSDTFHTDTQYF. CDR3 DNA, as far as it was read: TGCAGTGCTCTTGGGACTAGCGACACTTTCCACACAGATACG.

Note on this clone: The observed sequence ends 3 residues before the CDR3 terminus, with the missing tail filled in from the germline J gene. The chain employs TRBV20-1 and TRBJ2-7; 15 bases align to TRBD2. V lost 4 bases, J lost 3 bases, and 7 bases stayed unmatched. This CDR3 comprises 16 residues. Germline lookup yields CDR1 DFQATT and CDR2 SNEGSKA (reference sequence). This CDR3 reads CSATGTSGRSVYEQYF. The DNA read from the CDR3 is TGCAGTGCTACCGGGACTAGCGGGAGGAGTGTCTACGAG.

On this clone itself: The observed sequence ends 3 residues before the CDR3 terminus, with the missing tail filled in from the germline J gene. Other nucleotide sequences from this sample produce the same CDR3. This chain connects TRBV5-5 to TRBJ2-7; 7 positions match TRBD1. The CDR3 is 14 amino acids. V trimming: 2 bases; J trimming: 0 bases; junction bases outside the gene matches: 2. CDR1 SGHKS and CDR2 YYEKEE come from the germline V gene (reference sequence). This CDR3 reads CASSFSGGSYEQYF. The part of the CDR3 DNA that was read is TGTGCCAGCAGCTTTTCAGGGGGCTCCTACGAG.

Notes on this clone: From the germline J gene comes the end of the CDR3, since the read stops 3 residues before it. The chain recombines TRBV29-1 with TRBJ2-1, with TRBD2 as a possible D gene (6 bases). Deletions cut 2 bases from V and 7 bases from J, with 27 bases between. This CDR3 is built from 18 residues. Looked up from germline, CDR1 is SQVTM and CDR2 is ANQGSEA. The part of the CDR3 DNA that was read is TGCAGCGTTGAACAGTGGACGGTGCGGGGTGAGAGTTTGAATGAG. Translating it yields CSVEQWTVRGESLNE. The CDR3 in its entirety is CSVEQWTVRGESLNEQFF.

The CDR3 loop reads CASSPPPGGQGTEAFF. Partial CDR3 DNA: TGTGCCAGCTCACCACCCCCGGGGGGGCAAGGCACTGAA. V is TRBV18 and J is TRBJ1-1; TRBD1 is a possible D gene (6 bases). Read sequence stops 3 residues before the CDR3 end, and the germline J gene provides the missing end. The CDR3 has 16 residues. CDR1 is KGHSH and CDR2 is LQKENI in the germline V gene. The V and J ends lost 0 bases and 4 bases respectively, with 15 bases between them.

About this clone itself: The CDR3 end lies 3 residues beyond the end of the read and is filled in from the germline J gene. This chain connects TRBV7-9 to TRBJ2-7, with 8 bases aligning to TRBD1. This CDR3 has 13 amino acids. Germline values: CDR1 SEHNR, CDR2 FQNEAQ (reference sequence). J gave up 4 bases and V 4 bases, and 3 bases lay outside the gene matches. The part of the CDR3 DNA that was read is TGTGCCAGCAGCTCGACAGGGGAGTACGAG. Its translation is CASSSTGEYE. The complete CDR3 sequence is CASSSTGEYEQYF.

Points on this clone: With the read ending 3 residues before the CDR3 end, the germline J gene is used to fill in that end. The chain has TRBV7-9 and TRBJ2-7, with 10 bases fitting TRBD2. After removal of 3 bases from V and 5 bases from J, the junction contained 7 bases not matched to a gene. Germline values: CDR1 SEHNR, CDR2 FQNEAQ (reference sequence). The CDR3 has 15 residues. Incomplete CDR3 DNA: TGTGCCAGCAGCTTTCCACTAGCGGGATTCCACGAG. Protein: CASSFPLAGFHE. The full CDR3 reads CASSFPLAGFHEQYF.

Of note for this clone: The CDR3 is cut off 3 residues early in the read; its end comes from the germline J gene. V usage is TRBV20-1 and J usage is TRBJ2-5; TRBD1 matches 12 bases. The V and J ends lost 0 bases and 5 bases, in that order; junction bases with no gene match: 7. CDR3 size: 16 residues. The germline CDR1 and CDR2 sequences are DFQATT and SNEGSKA (reference sequence). The sequenced part of the CDR3 DNA is TGCAGTGCTAGAGATGTGGGACAGGGGGCATGGGAGACC. Translation: CSARDVGQGAWET. In full, the CDR3 reads CSARDVGQGAWETQYF.

CDR3 residues: CAISDPGDRNIQYF. The DNA read from the CDR3 is TGTGCCATCAGTGACCCAGGGGATCGAAACATT. The gene calls are TRBV10-3 and TRBJ2-4; a possible D gene is TRBD1 (6 bases). The read terminates 3 residues ahead of where the CDR3 ends, so the germline J gene completes it. Trimming pared 3 bases from V and 6 bases from J, leaving 12 bases between. This CDR3 spans 14 amino acids. Germline CDR1 reads ENHRY; CDR2 reads SYGVKD.

Comment on this clone: The read is 3 residues too short to cover the CDR3 end, so that end is filled in from the germline J gene. The chain employs TRBV2 and TRBJ2-7; D may be TRBD1 (5 bases). Germline V gene data show CDR1 as SNHLY and CDR2 as FYNNEI. This CDR3 region has 14 residues. Trimming left V 6 bases short and J 1 base short, with 13 bases between. The CDR3 loop reads CASSADTSSYEQYF. The sequenced part of the CDR3 DNA is TGTGCCAGCAGCGCGGACACCTCTTCCTACGAG.

On this clone: The read ends 3 residues shy of where the CDR3 ends; the end is completed using the germline J gene. V and J are TRBV20-1 and TRBJ2-1; tentatively, D is TRBD2 (6 bases). The CDR3 length is 14 residues. Germline V gives CDR1 DFQATT, CDR2 SNEGSKA (reference sequence). V lost 0 bases, J lost 5 bases, and 11 bases lay in between. The part of the CDR3 DNA that was read is TGCAGTGCTAGAGATACCGAGCGGGACAATGAG. It yields the protein CSARDTERDNE. The CDR3 in full is CSARDTERDNEQFF.

In the case of this clone: The read comes to an end 3 residues before the CDR3 does, leaving the germline J gene to fill in the end. This chain joins TRBV13 and TRBJ2-3, with no clear D. This CDR3 spans 12 amino acids. Germline CDR1 is PRHDT and CDR2 is FYEKMQ (reference sequence). The V end lost 6 bases, the J end lost 0 bases, and 4 bases lay between the germline ends. The CDR3 DNA, read in part, is TGTGCCAGCAGACTAAGCACAGATACG. It specifies CASRLSTDT. The CDR3 reads in full as CASRLSTDTQYF.

Concerning this clone: Read coverage stops 3 residues before the CDR3 terminus; the germline J gene supplies the remainder. V is TRBV5-1 and J is TRBJ1-5; possibly TRBD1 for D (5 bases). This CDR3 has 13 amino acids. Between the trimmed V and J ends, which lost 3 bases and 2 bases, there was a span of 6 bases. CDR1 is SGHRS and CDR2 is YFSETQ in the germline V gene. The CDR3 loop is CASSWGGNQPQHF. CDR3 DNA, as far as it was read: TGCGCCAGCAGCTGGGGGGGCAATCAGCCC.

Regarding this clone: Read coverage stops 3 residues before the CDR3 terminus; the germline J gene supplies the remainder. The chain employs TRBV20-1 and TRBJ2-3; 11 bases align to TRBD1. Germline trimming cut 6 bases from V and 0 bases from J; bases unmatched to any gene: 11. The CDR3 loop spans 17 amino acids. Per germline, CDR1 DFQATT and CDR2 SNEGSKA (reference sequence). The sequenced part of the CDR3 DNA is TGCAGTGCGAGGGACAGGGGGATGTATCCTAGCACAGATACG. Its protein product is CSARDRGMYPSTDT. The entire CDR3 sequence reads CSARDRGMYPSTDTQYF.

In regard to this clone: The sequence runs out 3 residues before the end of the CDR3; the remainder is reconstructed from the germline J gene. V usage is TRBV29-1 and J usage is TRBJ2-2; D remains unclear. V was pared by 2 bases and J by 6 bases, with 4 bases between. Germline V gives CDR1 SQVTM, CDR2 ANQGSEA. CDR3 length: 11 amino acids. The covered CDR3 bases are TGCAGCGTTGAATCCGCCGGGGAG. Translated, it gives CSVESAGE. The entire CDR3 protein reads CSVESAGELFF.

Turning to this clone: The CDR3 end falls 3 residues outside the read, so it is completed with the germline J gene. The chain carries TRBV6-1 and TRBJ1-5; tentative D call: TRBD1 (5 bases). The CDR3 is 15 amino acids. Germline V gives CDR1 MNHNS, CDR2 SASEGT. The germline V and J ends were trimmed by 1 base and 8 bases, with 15 bases remaining between them. The DNA read from the CDR3 is TGTGCCAGCAGTGAAGTTGGGGGGTCGGACGAGCCC. This sequence encodes CASSEVGGSDEP. From start to end, the CDR3 is CASSEVGGSDEPQHF.

CDR3 DNA, as far as it was read: TGTGCCAGCGAGGGGCTCCCGGCCGGCTACAATGAG. This sequence encodes CASEGLPAGYNE. The entire CDR3 sequence reads CASEGLPAGYNEQFF. This chain links TRBV28 with TRBJ2-1; D might be TRBD1 or TRBD2, each matching 5 bases. The sequence runs out 3 residues before the end of the CDR3; the remainder is reconstructed from the germline J gene. Trimming shortened V by 8 bases and J by 3 bases, and 17 bases separated the two germline ends. Germline V gives CDR1 MDHEN, CDR2 SYDVKM. The CDR3 contains 15 residues.

Partial CDR3 DNA: TGTGCCAGCAGCTTTGGGACAGGGGCGAATTCACCC. Translated, it gives CASSFGTGANSP. The whole CDR3 protein is CASSFGTGANSPLHF. The rearrangement joins TRBV7-3 to TRBJ1-6; TRBD1 matches 10 bases. The sequenced fragment ends 3 residues before the CDR3 boundary, so the rest is inferred from the germline J gene. In germline, CDR1 is SGHTA, CDR2 FQGTGA. Trimming at V came to 3 bases and at J to 7 bases, leaving 3 bases not matched to a gene. The CDR3 is 15 residues long.

With regard to this clone: The observed sequence ends 3 residues before the CDR3 terminus, with the missing tail filled in from the germline J gene. The chain employs TRBV5-8 and TRBJ2-7; weak D call: TRBD2 (5 bases). Germline V gene sequence: CDR1 SGHTS, CDR2 YDEGEE. CDR3 size: 13 residues. V shed 0 bases and J shed 5 bases, with 9 bases lying between them. The CDR3 sequence is CASSLAPGNEQYF. Incomplete CDR3 DNA: TGTGCCAGCAGCTTGGCTCCGGGGAACGAG.

Details on this clone: The read stops 3 residues short of the end of the CDR3; the missing end is completed from the germline J gene. This chain connects TRBV20-1 to TRBJ1-1; tentatively, D is TRBD1 (5 bases). The CDR3 is 14 residues long. CDR1 is DFQATT, CDR2 SNEGSKA, per germline (reference sequence). V lost 3 bases, J lost 4 bases, and 15 bases lay in between. Here the CDR3 reads CSASRPGRSTEAFF. The sequenced part of the CDR3 DNA is TGCAGTGCTAGCAGGCCAGGGAGGAGCACTGAA.